This T cell receptor beta chain was sequenced for a study of T-cell reconstitution after alpha-beta-depleted transplantation in children. Study-wide findings and caveats: Several hundred expanded graft clones reportedly gave rise to the alpha-beta T cells present about two months after transplant. T-cell counts and diversity were attributed mostly to newly produced T cells one year after transplant.

This clonotype has at least ten counts. Antigen: not known. Unique molecular identifiers were incorporated when the TCRbeta library was constructed. MiXCR, run by TCRdb on the PCR reads, gives a single entry per CDR3 protein. In the table there are some 48,000 distinct CDR3 sequences, 5% to 6.5% of which are singletons. Trimming pared 4 bases from V and 3 bases from J, leaving 12 bases between. Germline-derived CDR1 and CDR2 are SQVTM and ANQGSEA. CDR3 length equals 13 residues. This material consisted of PBMCs, mostly from graft donor cells, taken 60 days after TCRalphabeta/CD19-depleted stem cell transplant. The chain employs TRBV29-1 and TRBJ1-2; D is possibly TRBD1 (5 bases). The receptor was isolated from a female patient aged 2 to 10 who had a stem cell transplant for aplastic anemia, so the T cells may come from the graft donor. Here the CDR3 reads CSVGREQDYGYTF. The DNA for the CDR3 is TGCAGCGTTGGCAGGGAGCAAGACTATGGCTACACCTTC. Full variable domain (rest looked up from reference TRBV29-1 and TRBJ1-2): SAVISQKPSRDICQRGTSLTIQCQVDSQVTMMFWYRQQPGQSLTLIATANQGSEATYESGFVIDKFPISRPNLTFSTLTVSNMSPEDSSIYLCSVGREQDYGYTFGSGTRLTVV.